Following are 22 T cell receptor beta chains from one sample sequenced in a study of T-cell reconstitution after alpha-beta-depleted transplantation in children. Unique molecular identifiers were incorporated during preparation of the TCRbeta library. TCRdb re-derived calls from the PCR reads in MiXCR, one entry per CDR3 protein. The sample contains around 200,000 distinct CDR3 sequences, 6% to 7% of which appear only once. The source material was PBMCs from the stem cell graft donor, sampled from the stem cell graft. The receptors derive from a human donor who donated a stem cell graft to a child with Wiskott-Aldrich syndrome.

This clonotype was counted only a few times. The rearrangement uses TRBV25-1 and TRBJ2-3, with 8 bases aligning to TRBD2. Germline values: CDR1 MGHDK, CDR2 SYGVNS. This CDR3 contains 16 residues. J lost 4 bases, V lost 6 bases, and 12 bases had no gene match. CDR3: CASSPGGGGRADTQYF. DNA of the CDR3: TGTGCCAGCAGCCCCGGGGGGGGAGGTAGGGCAGATACGCAGTATTTT.

The chain has TRBV12-3 or TRBV12-4 and TRBJ2-2; TRBD1 matches 10 bases. V lost 6 bases to trimming and J lost 3 bases; unmatched junction nucleotides: 7. This CDR3 is built from 16 residues. CDR3 in amino acids: CASSSGQGTYTGELFF. The CDR3 region has the DNA TGTGCCAGCAGCTCGGGACAGGGGACCTACACCGGGGAGCTGTTTTTT.

The genes are TRBV30 and TRBJ1-2; D unresolved. CDR1 GTSNPN and CDR2 SVGIG come from the germline V gene (reference sequence). The CDR3 runs 11 residues. The germline V and J ends were trimmed by 4 bases and 8 bases, with 11 bases remaining between them. The CDR3 nucleotides read TGTGCCTGGAATCGCGAGGGAGGCTACACCTTC. Translated, it gives CAWNREGGYTF.

This clonotype has ten or more counts. The gene calls are TRBV20-1 and TRBJ1-6; TRBD1 agrees at 7 bases. CDR3 length equals 14 residues. The V gene's germline CDR1 is DFQATT and CDR2 SNEGSKA (reference sequence). V trimming: 5 bases; J trimming: 2 bases; junction bases outside the gene matches: 3. The CDR3 is CSALDRTYNSPLHF. The CDR3 nucleotides read TGCAGTGCTTTGGACAGGACCTATAATTCACCCCTCCACTTT.

The sample holds many counts of this clonotype. The chain joins TRBV5-5 to TRBJ2-7, with TRBD2 matching 11 bases. V trimming: 2 bases; J trimming: 6 bases; junction bases outside the gene matches: 7. The CDR3 covers 15 residues. CDR1 and CDR2 (germline): SGHKS, YYEKEE (reference sequence). The CDR3 DNA follows: TGTGCCAGCAGCTTACAACTAGCGGGAGTCGGCGAGCAGTACTTC. Translation: CASSLQLAGVGEQYF.

This clonotype was counted many times. The chain uses TRBV12-3 or TRBV12-4 and TRBJ1-5; 10 bases line up with TRBD1. The CDR3 has 15 residues. The ends lost 6 bases at V and 7 bases at J; junction bases unmatched: 9. CDR3 DNA: TGTGCCAGCAGCCACGGGACAGGGGAGCGACAGCCCCAGCATTTT. Protein sequence: CASSHGTGERQPQHF.

This clonotype was counted ten times or more. V and J are TRBV18 and TRBJ2-1; D may be TRBD1 (6 bases). CDR3 length equals 15 residues. V lost 8 bases and J 7 bases, leaving 21 bases between the germline ends. CDR1 and CDR2 (germline): KGHSH, LQKENI. The CDR3 DNA sequence: TGTGCCAGCAACACCAGGGGCCGGCAGAGGAATGAGCAGTTCTTC. This sequence encodes CASNTRGRQRNEQFF.

This clonotype was seen ten or more times. This chain connects TRBV18 to TRBJ2-3; 8 bases align to TRBD1. This CDR3 spans 16 amino acids. Germline values: CDR1 KGHSH, CDR2 LQKENI. After removal of 0 bases from V and 1 base from J, the junction contained 3 bases not matched to a gene. CDR3 region: CASSPPETGGTDTQYF. DNA for the CDR3: TGTGCCAGCTCACCACCGGAGACAGGGGGCACAGATACGCAGTATTTT.

This clonotype was recorded a few times. The genes are TRBV12-3 or TRBV12-4 and TRBJ2-7; D not resolved. The V end was cut by 6 bases, the J end by 0 bases, with 6 bases between. The CDR3 is 12 amino acids. Here the CDR3 DNA reads TGTGCCAGCAGGCCCCCCTCCTACGAGCAGTACTTC. Its translation is CASRPPSYEQYF.

This clonotype was detected ten times or more. V gene TRBV5-1 combines with J gene TRBJ1-4, with TRBD1 identical over 7 bases. The CDR3 covers 14 residues. Per the germline V gene, CDR1 is SGHRS and CDR2 is YFSETQ. The ends lost 4 bases at V and 5 bases at J; junction bases unmatched: 5. The CDR3 DNA sequence: TGCGCCAGCAGCCTACAGGGGATAAATGAAAAACTGTTTTTT. Its protein is CASSLQGINEKLFF.

At least ten counts were recorded for this clonotype. The CDR3 bases are TGCGCCAGCAGTAGCGGGGTAAACACCGGGGAGCTGTTTTTT. It codes for CASSSGVNTGELFF. V is TRBV5-1 and J is TRBJ2-2; 8 bases fit TRBD2. The CDR3 extends over 14 amino acids. J lost 2 bases, V lost 5 bases, and 2 bases had no gene match. Germline V gene lookup returns CDR1 SGHRS and CDR2 YFSETQ.

This clonotype has a count of ten or more. This chain joins TRBV6-5 and TRBJ1-4, with a tentative D call TRBD1 (5 bases). Germline lookup yields CDR1 MNHEY and CDR2 SVGAGI. V lost 0 bases, J lost 8 bases, and 16 bases lay in between. There are 16 residues in the CDR3. In nucleotides, the CDR3 is TGTGCCAGCAGTTACTCTCTTTGGGGGGTTAGGGAAAAACTGTTTTTT. It yields the protein CASSYSLWGVREKLFF.

This clonotype occurred a few times. The chain uses TRBV18 and TRBJ1-3; a possible D gene is TRBD1 (5 bases). Germline CDR1 is KGHSH and CDR2 is LQKENI. V was cut by 3 bases and J by 4 bases, with 10 bases left in between. The CDR3 loop spans 14 amino acids. This CDR3 reads CASSPRETGNTIYF. CDR3 coding DNA: TGTGCCAGCTCACCCAGGGAAACGGGAAACACCATATATTTT. The entire variable domain, with the rest obtained from reference TRBV18 and TRBJ1-3, is as follows: NAGVMQNPRHLVRRRGQEARLRCSPMKGHSHVYWYRQLPEEGLKFMVYLQKENIIDESGMPKERFSAEFPKEGPSILRIQQVVRGDSAAYFCASSPRETGNTIYFGEGSWLTVV.

This clonotype was recorded at least ten times. V is TRBV5-1 and J is TRBJ2-1; tentative D call: TRBD2 (5 bases). V dropped 7 bases and J dropped 3 bases, with 14 bases sitting between them. CDR3 size: 14 residues. Germline V gene lookup returns CDR1 SGHRS and CDR2 YFSETQ. The CDR3 nucleotides are TGCGCCAGCGGAAGGGAGCTCAACTACAATGAGCAGTTCTTC. Its protein product is CASGRELNYNEQFF.

This clonotype was seen ten or more times. The rearrangement joins TRBV10-3 to TRBJ1-1; no clear D gene. V lost 0 bases, J lost 7 bases, and 9 bases lay in between. The CDR3 sequence is 13 residues long. Germline lookup yields CDR1 ENHRY and CDR2 SYGVKD. The CDR3 DNA is TGTGCCATCAGTGAGTCAGAGGCGGATGAAGCTTTCTTT. It translates to CAISESEADEAFF.

This clonotype was seen at least ten times. V gene TRBV20-1 combines with J gene TRBJ2-5; D gene uncertain. V dropped 6 bases and J dropped 7 bases, with 3 bases sitting between them. Germline V lookup: CDR1 DFQATT, CDR2 SNEGSKA (reference sequence). CDR3 size: 8 residues. The CDR3 region has the DNA TGCAGTGCGGGGACCCAGTACTTC. The encoded protein is CSAGTQYF.

This clonotype was counted many times. This sequence joins TRBV7-9 and TRBJ1-2, with 7 bases aligning to TRBD1. This CDR3 spans 15 amino acids. Germline trimming cut 3 bases from V and 4 bases from J; bases unmatched to any gene: 8. Germline V CDR1 and CDR2: SEHNR, FQNEAQ (reference sequence). The CDR3 loop reads CASSFARDSVYGYTF. The CDR3 DNA sequence: TGTGCCAGCAGCTTCGCCCGGGACAGCGTCTATGGCTACACCTTC.

This clonotype was seen a handful of times. The rearrangement joins TRBV5-5 to TRBJ2-7, with 7 bases that match TRBD1. There are 15 residues in the CDR3. V lost 4 bases and J lost 0; bases outside the gene matches: 7. Per germline, CDR1 SGHKS and CDR2 YYEKEE (reference sequence). The CDR3 region is CASSTRTGDSYEQYF. The CDR3 coding sequence is TGTGCCAGCAGCACGCGGACAGGTGACTCCTACGAGCAGTACTTC.

This clonotype showed up many times. The chain combines TRBV29-1 with TRBJ2-1; 7 positions match TRBD2. The V gene end was trimmed by 0 bases and the J gene end by 6 bases; junction bases not matched to a gene: 11. CDR1 and CDR2 from the germline V gene are SQVTM and ANQGSEA. This CDR3 has 16 amino acids. CDR3 in DNA: TGCAGCGTTGAAGATCTCCGCGGGAGTAGGCGCAATGAGCAGTTCTTC. This encodes CSVEDLRGSRRNEQFF.

This chain joins TRBV5-1 and TRBJ2-1, with 12 bases fitting TRBD2. Germline V gives CDR1 SGHRS, CDR2 YFSETQ. The trim removed 0 bases at V and 8 bases at J, leaving 9 bases unmatched. CDR3 length: 17 residues. CDR3 residues: CASSLEPSGRAGDEQFF. The CDR3 DNA sequence: TGCGCCAGCAGCTTGGAGCCTAGCGGGAGGGCAGGGGATGAGCAGTTCTTC.

The chain is built from TRBV4-1 and TRBJ2-3, with a possible D match to TRBD2 (7 bases). This CDR3 contains 19 residues. From germline, CDR1 is MGHRA and CDR2 YSYEKL. V lost 4 bases, J lost 1 base, and 24 bases lay in between. CDR3 residues: CASSREPGGGSYRTDTQYF. DNA of the CDR3: TGCGCCAGCAGCCGGGAGCCCGGCGGGGGCTCATACCGCACAGATACGCAGTATTTT.

Ten or more counts support this clonotype. The rearrangement links TRBV4-1 to TRBJ2-5; D remains ambiguous. This CDR3 has 11 residues. Per the germline V gene, CDR1 is MGHRA and CDR2 is YSYEKL. V was trimmed by 0 bases and J by 4 bases, leaving 0 bases between them. The DNA for the CDR3 is TGCGCCAGCAGCCAAGAAGAGACCCAGTACTTC. Protein sequence: CASSQEETQYF.